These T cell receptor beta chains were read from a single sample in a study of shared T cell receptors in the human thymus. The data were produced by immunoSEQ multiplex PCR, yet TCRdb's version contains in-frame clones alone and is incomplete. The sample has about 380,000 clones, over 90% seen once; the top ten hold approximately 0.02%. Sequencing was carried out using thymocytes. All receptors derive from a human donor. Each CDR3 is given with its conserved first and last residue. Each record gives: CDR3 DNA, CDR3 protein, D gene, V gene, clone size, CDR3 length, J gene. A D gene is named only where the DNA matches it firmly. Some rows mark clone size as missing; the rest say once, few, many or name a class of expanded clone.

TGTGCTAGTGGTTTGGTACCGGGACCAGGTGGGGTGAACACTGAAGCTTTCTTT,CASGLVPGPGGVNTEAFF,.,TRBV12-5,few,18,TRBJ1-1
TGTGCCAGCAGCCAAGTACCTAAACCCGGGACTAGCGGGGTCCCTAGGTGGGATACGCAGTATTTT,CASSQVPKPGTSGVPRWDTQYF,TRBD2,TRBV4-2,.,22,TRBJ2-3
TGCAGCGTTGAATTTTCCGCTGGAATTGGGACTAACACTGAAGCTTTCTTT,CSVEFSAGIGTNTEAFF,.,TRBV29-1,.,17,TRBJ1-1
TGTGCCAGCAGCTTAGAACGGGTAACCTACGAGCAGTACTTC,CASSLERVTYEQYF,.,TRBV7-3,once,14,TRBJ2-7
TGTGCCAGCAGTGAAGTGGGGAGGTGGGGCTATGGCTACACCTTC,CASSEVGRWGYGYTF,.,TRBV6-1,.,15,TRBJ1-2
TGTGCCAGCACCCGGGGCGCCCGGGAGCGGTCCCCGGATACGCAGTATTTT,CASTRGARERSPDTQYF,.,TRBV28,.,17,TRBJ2-3
TGTGCCACCCGCCCAAAGGATAACTACGAGCAGTACTTC,CATRPKDNYEQYF,.,TRBV19,.,13,TRBJ2-7
TGCGCCAGCAGCCAGCCGGGACAGGGAACCTACGAGCAGTACTTC,CASSQPGQGTYEQYF,TRBD1,TRBV4-1,.,15,TRBJ2-7
TGTGCCAGCAGCTCCAAGGGAGGGACTAACTATGGCTACACCTTC,CASSSKGGTNYGYTF,.,TRBV7-9,.,15,TRBJ1-2
TGTGCCAGTACCAGAAGGGGCCGGGGGTCGGCCGGGATCCCGAGCACTGAAGCTTTCTTT,CASTRRGRGSAGIPSTEAFF,.,TRBV19,.,20,TRBJ1-1
TGTGCCAGCAGCTTAAAAGGGACTAGGGGGGATACGCAGTATTTT,CASSLKGTRGDTQYF,TRBD2,TRBV7-9,.,15,TRBJ2-3
TGCGCCAGCAGTGACTCGGGACAGGGCCCCCACGAGCAGTACTTC,CASSDSGQGPHEQYF,TRBD1,TRBV10-1,.,15,TRBJ2-7
TGCGCCAGCAGCTTGGGGGGGCTAGCGGGAGTCAACGAGCAGTACTTC,CASSLGGLAGVNEQYF,TRBD2,TRBV5-1,.,16,TRBJ2-7
TGTGCCAGCAGCTTAAACGGCGTTTCGACAGATACGCAGTATTTT,CASSLNGVSTDTQYF,.,TRBV7-2,.,15,TRBJ2-3
TGTGCCAGCAGTCTTTCACGGGTGTTTGGTTACGAGCAGTACTTC,CASSLSRVFGYEQYF,.,TRBV27,.,15,TRBJ2-7
TGTGCCAGTAGGGCACAAGAGACCCAGTACTTC,CASRAQETQYF,.,TRBV19,.,11,TRBJ2-5
TGTGCCAGCAGCCAGCCAGGGCAGGCCGTCGAGCAGTACTTC,CASSQPGQAVEQYF,.,TRBV14,.,14,TRBJ2-7
TGTGCCAGCAGCTTGCGGCAGCGGGAGAGTGAGCAGTTCTTC,CASSLRQRESEQFF,TRBD2,TRBV7-9,once,14,TRBJ2-1
TGTGCCAGCAGTCGACTTTCAGGGGGCCACGAGCAGTACTTC,CASSRLSGGHEQYF,TRBD1,TRBV11-2,.,14,TRBJ2-7
TGTGCCACCAGCATACGAGGGGTTACCAAAAACATTCAGTACTTC,CATSIRGVTKNIQYF,.,TRBV15,.,15,TRBJ2-4
TGCGCCAGCAGCCAAGAACCCGATAGCGGGAGCCAGAGAGATACGCAGTATTTT,CASSQEPDSGSQRDTQYF,TRBD2,TRBV4-3,.,18,TRBJ2-3
TGTGCCAGCAGCACCAGTGGGAAGGGAGTAGTCGACGAGCAGTACTTC,CASSTSGKGVVDEQYF,.,TRBV11-2,.,16,TRBJ2-7
TGTGCCAGCAGCTTAGACTATGACGAGAGCTCCTACGAGCAGTACTTC,CASSLDYDESSYEQYF,.,TRBV7-9,.,16,TRBJ2-7
TGTGCCAGCAGTTTGAAGGAAAAGTACAATGAGCAGTTCTTC,CASSLKEKYNEQFF,.,TRBV28,.,14,TRBJ2-1